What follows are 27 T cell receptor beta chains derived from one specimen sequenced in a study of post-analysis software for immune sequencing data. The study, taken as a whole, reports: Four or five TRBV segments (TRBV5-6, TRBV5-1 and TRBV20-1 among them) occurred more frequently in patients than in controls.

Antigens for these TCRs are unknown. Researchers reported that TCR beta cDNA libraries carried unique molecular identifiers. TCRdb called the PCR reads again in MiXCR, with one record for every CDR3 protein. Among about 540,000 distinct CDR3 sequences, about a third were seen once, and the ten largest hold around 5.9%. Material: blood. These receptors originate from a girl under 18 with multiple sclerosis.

The CDR3, as DNA: TGCGCCAGCAGCTTGGCCTGGGACAGGGGGTACAATGAGCAGTTCTTC. It translates to CASSLAWDRGYNEQFF. V is TRBV5-1 and J is TRBJ2-1; 11 nucleotides agree with TRBD1. This CDR3 has 16 residues. Trimming removed 0 bases from V and 4 bases from J; junction bases left unmatched: 3. The V gene's germline CDR1 is SGHRS and CDR2 YFSETQ.

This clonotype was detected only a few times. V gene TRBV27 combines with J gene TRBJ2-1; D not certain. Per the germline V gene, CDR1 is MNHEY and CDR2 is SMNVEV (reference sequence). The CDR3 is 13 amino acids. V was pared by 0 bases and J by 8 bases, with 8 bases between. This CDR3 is CASSLSPPDEQFF. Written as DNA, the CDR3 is TGTGCCAGCAGTTTATCGCCCCCGGATGAGCAGTTCTTC.

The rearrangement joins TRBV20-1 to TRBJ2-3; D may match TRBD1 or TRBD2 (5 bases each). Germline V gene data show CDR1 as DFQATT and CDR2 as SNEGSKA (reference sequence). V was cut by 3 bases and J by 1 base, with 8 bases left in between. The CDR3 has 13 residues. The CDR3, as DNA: TGCAGTGCTAGGGGACGGGGCACAGATACGCAGTATTTT. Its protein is CSARGRGTDTQYF.

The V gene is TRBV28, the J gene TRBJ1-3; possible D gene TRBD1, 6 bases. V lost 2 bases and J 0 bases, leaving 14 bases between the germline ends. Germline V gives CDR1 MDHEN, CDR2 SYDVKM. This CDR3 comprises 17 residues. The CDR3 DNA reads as TGTGCCAGCAGTTTAGCCGACAGGATCCTCTCTGGAAACACCATATATTTT. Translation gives CASSLADRILSGNTIYF.

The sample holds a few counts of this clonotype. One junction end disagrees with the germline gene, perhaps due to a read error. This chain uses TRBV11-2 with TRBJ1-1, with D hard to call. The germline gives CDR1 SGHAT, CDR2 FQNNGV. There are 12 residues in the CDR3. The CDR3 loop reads CASSLGESEAFF. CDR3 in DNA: TGTGCCAGCAGCTTAGGGGAGTCTGAGGCTTTCTTT.

Here the CDR3 reads CASRRQGENTEAFF. The CDR3 nucleotides are TGTGCCAGCAGGCGACAGGGGGAGAACACTGAAGCTTTCTTT. The rearrangement uses TRBV6-2 or TRBV6-3 and TRBJ1-1; 9 bases map to TRBD1. Germline V gene lookup returns CDR1 MNHEY and CDR2 SVGEGT. Trimming at V came to 6 bases and at J to 1 base, leaving 3 bases not matched to a gene. This CDR3 region has 14 residues.

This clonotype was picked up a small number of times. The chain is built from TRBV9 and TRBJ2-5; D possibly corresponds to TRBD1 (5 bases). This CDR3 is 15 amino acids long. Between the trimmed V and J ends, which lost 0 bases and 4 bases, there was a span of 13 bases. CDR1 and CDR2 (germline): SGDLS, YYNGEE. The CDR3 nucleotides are TGTGCCAGCAGCGTAGATGGGGCATCCAGAGAGACCCAGTACTTC. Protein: CASSVDGASRETQYF.

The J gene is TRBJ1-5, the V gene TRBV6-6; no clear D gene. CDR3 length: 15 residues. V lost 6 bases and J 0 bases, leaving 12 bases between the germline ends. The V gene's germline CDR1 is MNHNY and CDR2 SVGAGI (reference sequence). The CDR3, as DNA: TGTGCCAGCAGCCTGCAGGACCGTAGCAATCAGCCCCAGCATTTT. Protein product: CASSLQDRSNQPQHF.

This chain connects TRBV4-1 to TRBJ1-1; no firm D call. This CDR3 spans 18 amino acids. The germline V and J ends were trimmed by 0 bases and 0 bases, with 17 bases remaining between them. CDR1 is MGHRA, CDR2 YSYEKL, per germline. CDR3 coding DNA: TGCGCCAGCAGCCAAGATGGTGGAAGGTCCCACCTGAACACTGAAGCTTTCTTT. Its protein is CASSQDGGRSHLNTEAFF.

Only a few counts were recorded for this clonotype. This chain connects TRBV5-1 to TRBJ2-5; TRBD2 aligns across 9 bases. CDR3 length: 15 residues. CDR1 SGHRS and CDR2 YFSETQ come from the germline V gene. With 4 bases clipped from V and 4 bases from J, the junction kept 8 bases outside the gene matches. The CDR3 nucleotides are TGCGCCAGCAGCCGAACCAGTAGCGGGGGAGAGACCCAGTACTTC. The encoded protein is CASSRTSSGGETQYF.

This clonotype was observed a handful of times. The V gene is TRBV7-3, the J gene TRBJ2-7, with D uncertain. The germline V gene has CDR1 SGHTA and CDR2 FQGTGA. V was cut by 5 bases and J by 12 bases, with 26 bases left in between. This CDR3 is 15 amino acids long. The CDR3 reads CASSPSLYGFTGSYF. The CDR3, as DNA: TGTGCCAGCAGCCCTTCTTTATACGGCTTCACCGGGTCGTACTTC.

CDR3 loop: CASSWDSGTQSYNEQFF. In nucleotides, the CDR3 is TGTGCCAGCAGCTGGGATTCCGGGACCCAATCCTACAATGAGCAGTTCTTC. This chain uses TRBV7-9 with TRBJ2-1; D possibly matches TRBD1 or TRBD2 (5 bases each). Germline V gene lookup returns CDR1 SEHNR and CDR2 FQNEAQ (reference sequence). The length of the CDR3 is 17 residues. V was pared by 4 bases and J by 1 base, with 17 bases between.

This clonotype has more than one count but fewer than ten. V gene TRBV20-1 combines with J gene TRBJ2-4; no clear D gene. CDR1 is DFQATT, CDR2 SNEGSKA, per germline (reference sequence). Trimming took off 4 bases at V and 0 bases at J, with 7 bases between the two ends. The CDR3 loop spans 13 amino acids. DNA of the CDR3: TGCAGTGCTATAGGAATAGCCAAAAACATTCAGTACTTC. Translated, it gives CSAIGIAKNIQYF.

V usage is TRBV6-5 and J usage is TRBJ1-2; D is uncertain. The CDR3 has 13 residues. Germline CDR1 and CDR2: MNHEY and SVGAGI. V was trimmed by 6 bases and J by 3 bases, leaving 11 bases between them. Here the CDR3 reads CASSGPTHYGYTF. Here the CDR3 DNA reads TGTGCCAGCAGCGGACCCACCCACTATGGCTACACCTTC.

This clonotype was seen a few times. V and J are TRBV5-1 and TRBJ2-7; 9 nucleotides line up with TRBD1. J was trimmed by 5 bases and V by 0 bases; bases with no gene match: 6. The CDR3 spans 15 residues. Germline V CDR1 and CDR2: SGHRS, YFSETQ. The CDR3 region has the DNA TGCGCCAGCAGCTTGGTGGGGGGACAGGGCCACGAGCAGTACTTC. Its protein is CASSLVGGQGHEQYF.

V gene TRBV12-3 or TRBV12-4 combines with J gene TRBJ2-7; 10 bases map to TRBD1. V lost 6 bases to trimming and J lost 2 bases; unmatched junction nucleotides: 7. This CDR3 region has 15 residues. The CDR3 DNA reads TGTGCCAGCAGACCCGGGACAGGGGTCCCCTACGAGCAGTACTTC. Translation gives CASRPGTGVPYEQYF.

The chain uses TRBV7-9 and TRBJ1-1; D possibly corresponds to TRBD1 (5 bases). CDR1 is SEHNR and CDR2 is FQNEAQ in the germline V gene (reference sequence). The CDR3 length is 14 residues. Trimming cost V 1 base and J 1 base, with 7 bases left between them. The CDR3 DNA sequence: TGTGCCAGCAGCTTAGGCAGGGCGAACACTGAAGCTTTCTTT. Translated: CASSLGRANTEAFF.

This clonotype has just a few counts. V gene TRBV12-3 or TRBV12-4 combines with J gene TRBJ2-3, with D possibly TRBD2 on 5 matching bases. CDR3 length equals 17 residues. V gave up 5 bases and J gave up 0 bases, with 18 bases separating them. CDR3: CASSTPSGGFSTDTQYF. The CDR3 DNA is TGTGCCAGCAGTACGCCTTCAGGCGGGTTCAGCACAGATACGCAGTATTTT.

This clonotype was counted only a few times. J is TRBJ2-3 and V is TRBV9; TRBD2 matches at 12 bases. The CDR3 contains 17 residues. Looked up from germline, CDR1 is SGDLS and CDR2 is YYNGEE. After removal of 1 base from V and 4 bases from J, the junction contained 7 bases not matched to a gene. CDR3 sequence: CASSVTSGGNGADTQYF. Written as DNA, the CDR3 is TGTGCCAGCAGCGTAACTAGCGGGGGGAATGGTGCAGATACGCAGTATTTT.

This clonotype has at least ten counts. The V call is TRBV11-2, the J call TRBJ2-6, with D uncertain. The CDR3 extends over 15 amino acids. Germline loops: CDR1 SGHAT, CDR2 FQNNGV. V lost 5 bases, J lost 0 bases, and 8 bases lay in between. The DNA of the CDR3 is TGTGCCAGCAGCCTATCACTCTCTGGGGCCAACGTCCTGACTTTC. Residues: CASSLSLSGANVLTF.

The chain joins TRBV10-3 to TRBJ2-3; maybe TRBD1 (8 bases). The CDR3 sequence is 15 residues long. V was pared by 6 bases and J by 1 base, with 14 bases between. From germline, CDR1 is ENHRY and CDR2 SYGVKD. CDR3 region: CAISKTGGGTDTQYF. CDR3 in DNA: TGTGCCATCAGCAAAACAGGGGGGGGCACAGATACGCAGTATTTT.

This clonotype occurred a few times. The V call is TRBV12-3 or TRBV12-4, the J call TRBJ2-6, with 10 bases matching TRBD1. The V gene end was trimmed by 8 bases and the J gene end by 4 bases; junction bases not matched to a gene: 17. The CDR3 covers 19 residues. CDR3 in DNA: TGTGCCAGCCAGCGAGAGGGATGGACAGGGGGACTGGGGGCCAACGTCCTGACTTTC. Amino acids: CASQREGWTGGLGANVLTF.

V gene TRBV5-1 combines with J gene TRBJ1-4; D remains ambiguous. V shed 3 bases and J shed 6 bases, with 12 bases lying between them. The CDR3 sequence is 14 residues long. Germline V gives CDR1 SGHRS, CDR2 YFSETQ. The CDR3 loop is CASSSSMDHEKLFF. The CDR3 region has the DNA TGCGCCAGCAGCTCCAGTATGGACCATGAAAAACTGTTTTTT.

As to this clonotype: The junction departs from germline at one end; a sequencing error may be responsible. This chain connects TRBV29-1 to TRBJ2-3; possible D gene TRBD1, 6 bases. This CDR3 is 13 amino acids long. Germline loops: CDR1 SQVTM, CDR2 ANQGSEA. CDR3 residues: CSVLPRRTDKQYF. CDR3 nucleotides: TGTAGCGTTCTTCCCCGAAGGACAGATAAGCAGTATTTT.

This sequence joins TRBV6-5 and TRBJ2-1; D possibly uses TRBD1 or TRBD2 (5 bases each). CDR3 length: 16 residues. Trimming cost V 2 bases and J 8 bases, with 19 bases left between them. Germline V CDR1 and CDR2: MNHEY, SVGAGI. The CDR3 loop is CASSYKGSSRGDEQFF. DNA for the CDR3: TGTGCCAGCAGTTACAAGGGGAGCTCCCGTGGGGATGAGCAGTTCTTC.

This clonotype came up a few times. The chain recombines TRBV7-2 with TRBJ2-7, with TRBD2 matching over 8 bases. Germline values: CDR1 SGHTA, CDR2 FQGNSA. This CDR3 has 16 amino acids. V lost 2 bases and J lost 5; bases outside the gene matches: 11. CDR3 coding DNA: TGTGCCAGCAGCTTATTAGGTTGGACTAGCTGGAACGAGCAGTACTTC. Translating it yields CASSLLGWTSWNEQYF.

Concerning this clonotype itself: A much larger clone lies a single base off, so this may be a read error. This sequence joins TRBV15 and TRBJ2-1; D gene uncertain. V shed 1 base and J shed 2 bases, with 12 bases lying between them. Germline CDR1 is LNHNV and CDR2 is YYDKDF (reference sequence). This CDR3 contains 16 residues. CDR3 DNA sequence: TGTGCCACCAGCAGAGGGGATAGCTGGGCCTACAATGAGCAGTTCTTC. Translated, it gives CATSRGDSWAYNEQFF.